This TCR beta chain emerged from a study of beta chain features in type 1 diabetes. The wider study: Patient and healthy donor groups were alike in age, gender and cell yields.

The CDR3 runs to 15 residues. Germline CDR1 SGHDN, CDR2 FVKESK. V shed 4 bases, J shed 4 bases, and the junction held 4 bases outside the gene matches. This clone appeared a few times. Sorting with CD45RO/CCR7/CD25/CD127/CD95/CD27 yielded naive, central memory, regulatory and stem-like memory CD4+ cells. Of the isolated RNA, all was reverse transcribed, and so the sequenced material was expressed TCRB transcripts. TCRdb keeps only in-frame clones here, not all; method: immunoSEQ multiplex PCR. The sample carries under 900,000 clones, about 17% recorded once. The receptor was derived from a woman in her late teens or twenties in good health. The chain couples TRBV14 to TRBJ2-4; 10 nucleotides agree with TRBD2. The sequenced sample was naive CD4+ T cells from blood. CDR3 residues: CASSPTSGSKNIQYF. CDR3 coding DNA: TGTGCCAGCAGCCCGACTAGCGGGTCGAAAAACATTCAGTACTTC. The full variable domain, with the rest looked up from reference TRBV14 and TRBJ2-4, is EAGVTQFPSHSVIEKGQTVTLRCDPISGHDNLYWYRRVMGKEIKFLLHFVKESKQDESGMPNNRFLAERTGGTYSTLKVQPAELEDSGVYFCASSPTSGSKNIQYFGAGTRLSVL.